This TCR beta chain was recorded in a study of cytomegalovirus exposure and HLA in healthy donors. This CDR3 has 14 residues. Deletions cut 1 base from V and 8 bases from J, with 14 bases between. In germline, CDR1 is SGHDT, CDR2 YYEEEE. Notes on the study in general: Most TCR sequences were rare, but some public TCRs occurred in many donors. The listing of fewer than 200 TCR beta chains classed them as cytomegalovirus-associated.

Concerning this clone itself: Its antigen remains unidentified.

TCRdb keeps only in-frame clones here, not all; method: immunoSEQ multiplex PCR. The data hold fewer than 150,000 clones, with about 87% observed a single time. The origin of this receptor is a young man in good health and CMV-seropositive. Input material: PBMCs. The V and J genes are TRBV5-6 and TRBJ2-3; possible D gene TRBD2, 5 bases. The CDR3 DNA reads as TGTGCCAGCAGCTTGAGGGAGCCAGCCGGTACGCAGTATTTT. Amino acid sequence: CASSLREPAGTQYF.